This is a list of T cell receptor beta chains from one sample in a study of blood T cell repertoires in COVID-19. Produced via immunoSEQ multiplex PCR; TCRdb's table is partial and in-frame only. The profile shows about 280,000 clones, less than 90% of them singletons. Sequenced material: peripheral blood. These receptors were taken from a human donor in a cohort sampled during active COVID-19. Both conserved end residues are part of each CDR3. The D gene is left open where the match is weak. For some rows the clone size is stated as once, few or many, or as a class when expanded; others skip it.

TGTGCCAGCAGCCAGCCCGGGACAGGTATCGACACTGAAGCTTTCTTT	CASSQPGTGIDTEAFF	TRBD1	.	TRBV7-9	TRBJ1-1
TGTGCCAGCTCACAGGACAGGGGTGACTCACCCCTCCACTTT	CASSQDRGDSPLHF	TRBD1	once	TRBV18	TRBJ1-6
TGTGCCTGGAGTGTATCAACAGATAATCAGCCCCAGCATTTT	CAWSVSTDNQPQHF	.	.	TRBV30	TRBJ1-5
TGTGCCAGCAGCCTGCGCGGGGGCTATGGCTACACCTTC	CASSLRGGYGYTF	.	.	TRBV5-6	TRBJ1-2
TGCGCCAGCAGGCTAACAGGGGTGCTAGCGGGGGACTACGAGCAGTACTTC	CASRLTGVLAGDYEQYF	TRBD2	.	TRBV5-1	TRBJ2-7
TGCGCCAGCAGTGCCGGGACAGTTTCCACCGGGGAGCTGTTTTTT	CASSAGTVSTGELFF	TRBD1	.	TRBV10-1	TRBJ2-2
TGTGCCAGCAGTGAATTGACTAGCCCGACGGGGACCAAAAACATTCAGTACTTC	CASSELTSPTGTKNIQYF	TRBD2	.	TRBV2	TRBJ2-4
TGCGCCAGCAGCTTGGGGGCCACTAATGAAAAACTGTTTTTT	CASSLGATNEKLFF	.	.	TRBV5-1	TRBJ1-4
TGTGCCAGCAGTTCCAACCTTAGATCTAACTATGGCTACACCTTC	CASSSNLRSNYGYTF	.	.	TRBV27	TRBJ1-2
TGTGCCAGCAGCTTAGCCGGGACTAGTTCCTACGAGCAGTACTTC	CASSLAGTSSYEQYF	TRBD2	.	TRBV7-2	TRBJ2-7
TGTGCCAGTAGACAGGGATGGGGCGGCGGAACCTACGAGCAGTACTTC	CASRQGWGGGTYEQYF	.	once	TRBV19	TRBJ2-7
TGCGCCAGCAGCCGACAGGAGAACACTGAAGCTTTCTTT	CASSRQENTEAFF	.	few	TRBV5-1	TRBJ1-1
TGTGCCAGCAGCATAGCGGGAGGGATCAAAGATACGCAGTATTTT	CASSIAGGIKDTQYF	TRBD2	.	TRBV3-1/TRBV3-2	TRBJ2-3
TGTGCCAGCTCACCCAGGTTCGGGATCTCGGGACTAGCGGGAGTTAAGGATGAGCAGTTCTTC	CASSPRFGISGLAGVKDEQFF	TRBD2	.	TRBV18	TRBJ2-1
TGTGCCAGCAGTGACCTAACCGGGACAGGGTCCTACGAGCAGTACTTC	CASSDLTGTGSYEQYF	TRBD1	.	TRBV25-1	TRBJ2-7
TGTGCCAGCAGCGGGAGTGCAGATACGCAGTATTTT	CASSGSADTQYF	.	.	TRBV7-2	TRBJ2-3
TGTGCCACCCTCCCGGGATTTGGTAGCTCCTACGAGCAGTACTTC	CATLPGFGSSYEQYF	.	once	TRBV6-5	TRBJ2-7
TGCGCCAGCAGCCCTGGTGGAGGGAAAGAGACCCAGTACTTC	CASSPGGGKETQYF	.	.	TRBV5-1	TRBJ2-5